The TCR beta chain described here comes from a study of regulatory T cells in long-lasting Graves disease. CDR1 is MNHEY and CDR2 is SMNVEV in the germline V gene (reference sequence). Trimming pared 4 bases from V and 6 bases from J, leaving 13 bases between. The CDR3 is made up of 14 amino acids. The time point here: newly diagnosed GD, antithyroid drugs for less than 3 months. Following extraction of RNA from PBMCs, that RNA was used to make the TCR library. Combining iRepertoire HTBI primers with Arm-PCR of CDR3 regions, the authors built TCR beta libraries. Using its own MiXCR run on the multiplex PCR reads, TCRdb lists one record per CDR3 protein. The sample has roughly 430,000 distinct CDR3 sequences; 15% to 20% are singletons. In this sample, this clonotype turned up many times. These data were likewise used in another study, on T cells in Graves' hyperthyroidism and ophthalmopathy. That work contributes: Investigators excluded patients with uncontrolled infection, other autoimmune disease, pregnancy or lactation. Using 13 V-J features, a model discriminated ophthalmopathy from stable hyperthyroidism. Ophthalmopathy was model-predicted a median around 6.7 months pre-onset.

This chain connects TRBV27 to TRBJ1-5, with a possible D match to TRBD1 (6 bases). This receptor was identified in a woman aged 25 to 39 with Graves disease. The source material was peripheral blood mononuclear cells (PBMCs), sampled at new diagnosis, from a patient treated with antithyroid drugs. CDR3 sequence (DNA): TGTGCCAGCAGTTACACAGGGCAGGGTCAGCCCCAGCATTTT. Residues: CASSYTGQGQPQHF.